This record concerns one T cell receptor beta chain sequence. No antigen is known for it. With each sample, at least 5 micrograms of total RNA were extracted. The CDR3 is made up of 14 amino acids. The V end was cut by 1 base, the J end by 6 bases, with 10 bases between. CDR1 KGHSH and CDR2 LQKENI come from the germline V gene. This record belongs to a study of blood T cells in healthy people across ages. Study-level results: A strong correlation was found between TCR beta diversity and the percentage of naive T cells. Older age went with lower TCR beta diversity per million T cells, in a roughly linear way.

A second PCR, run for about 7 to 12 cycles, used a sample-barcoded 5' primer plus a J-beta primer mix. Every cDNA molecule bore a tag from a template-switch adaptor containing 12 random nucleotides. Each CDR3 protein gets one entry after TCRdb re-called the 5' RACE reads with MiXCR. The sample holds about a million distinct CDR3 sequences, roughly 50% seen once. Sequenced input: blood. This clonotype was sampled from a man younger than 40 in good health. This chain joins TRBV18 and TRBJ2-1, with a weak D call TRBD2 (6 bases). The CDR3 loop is CASSPLAETNEQFF. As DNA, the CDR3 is TGTGCCAGCTCACCACTAGCGGAAACCAATGAGCAGTTCTTC.